The sequence of this T cell receptor (beta chain) was determined in a study of cytomegalovirus exposure and HLA in healthy donors. Overall study findings and caveats: Reports credit the classifier with highly specific, highly sensitive diagnosis of cytomegalovirus status. Associated with cytomegalovirus, according to the listing, were some 150 TCR beta chains. Within the data, a cluster of highly shared sequence variants was likely a sequencing artifact.

On this clone: Its antigen is undetermined.

The PCR ran on 60 Vbeta and 13 Jbeta primers. The assay was immunoSEQ multiplex PCR, and TCRdb's table has in-frame clones only and misses some. The table lists about 150,000 clones, roughly three quarters of them singletons. The source is a young man in good health and CMV-seropositive. The specimen sequenced was PBMCs.

In nucleotides, the CDR3 is TGTGCCAGCAGCCCCCAGGGCCAGGGGGCAGATACGCAGTATTTT. Protein: CASSPQGQGADTQYF. The rearrangement joins TRBV9 to TRBJ2-3; 7 bases are a match to TRBD1. The J segment lost 4 bases and the V segment lost 4 bases, leaving 9 bases of the junction unmatched. This CDR3 is 15 amino acids long. Germline values: CDR1 SGDLS, CDR2 YYNGEE.